This T cell receptor (beta chain) is drawn from a study of tumor and adjacent non-tumor tissue in lung cancer (dated by TCRdb to 2016 to 2018). In terms of the full investigation: By cancer type, the cohort comprised approximately twelve adenocarcinoma patients, a couple of squamous cell carcinoma patients and 1 small cell lung cancer patient. Sequencing produced roughly 130 million productive TCRbeta reads in total, an average of approximately 4.1 million reads per sample. The study compared bulk TCRbeta repertoires between lung tumor tissue and matched distant non-tumor lung tissue from over 12 lung cancer patients. For each patient, one tumor sample and one normal lung sample were taken, giving approximately 29 paired specimens that underwent TCRbeta CDR3 sequencing. Among the roughly 15 patients, ages ranged from about 31 to 76 years, approximately 10 were men and 5 were women, and disease was TNM stage I to III. The paper's findings and limits, for the study overall: Significantly higher TCR diversity (inverse Simpson) was observed in tumor tissue than in normal lung tissue (approximately 430 vs 150, P = 0.0075, Mann-Whitney U test). Only around 15 patients were included in the cohort, and the need for larger samples and more detailed clinical data was noted by the authors. Peripheral blood was not sequenced, so blood TCRbeta repertoires in these lung cancer patients were not examined. Significantly higher TCR diversity was found in younger patients, and higher tumor TCR diversity was associated with shorter overall and disease-free survival. The methods do not name the sequencing platform or mention unique molecular identifiers. A significantly larger cumulative share of the repertoire was made up by the top 100 clones in normal lung than in tumor tissue.

The CDR3 holds 14 amino acids from the cysteine to the phenylalanine. This entry keeps only the CDR3 DNA: 42 bases, framed from base 1. CDR1 is given as DFQATT and CDR2 as SNEGSKA, both from the germline V gene (reference sequence). RNA was extracted from bulk unsorted tissue and checked for quality with a NanoDrop ND-1000 and an Agilent 2100. The donors were newly diagnosed lung cancer patients admitted for thoracic surgery in China from August to November 2014 who had not received prior chemotherapy. Anyone who had undergone radiotherapy or chemotherapy before, or who had another cancer at the same time, was left out of the study. Surgical tissue pieces of about 1-2.3 cm3 were preserved in RNAlater solution and stored at -80 °C until use. Libraries were built with multiplex PCR. Instrument used: Illumina HiSeq 2500. Following protocols modified from ARM-PCR, the researchers constructed TCRbeta libraries through three rounds of nested PCR with primers (Table S4). Before sequencing, PCR products in the 200-500 bp range were cut out of the gel and cleaned up using the QIAquick gel extraction kit. The source study handled its data this way. Trimmomatic was used to clean the reads, FLASH was used to merge the reads into complete CDR3 sequences, and MiTCR was used to assign the reads to V(D)J germline segments. VDJtools was used to compute clonal diversity as the inverse Simpson's index. In-frame sequences lacking a premature stop codon were counted as productive reads. TCRdb took the public reads, trimmed them with fastp at Q25, ran MiXCR for clone calling and kept in-frame beta chains. When rows share a CDR3 protein, they turn into one entry using the most common DNA and genes. The V and J calls come from TCRdb's annotation, not from the publication. Within this sample are some 120,000 distinct CDR3 sequences, with 66% of them counted one time only. The ten most abundant clones make up roughly 13% of the sample.

Worth noting for this clonotype: There is no known antigen for this receptor. An end of the junction differs from the germline gene, which may be a read error.

The source is a man aged 25-40 years with non-small cell lung cancer. Sequenced sample: lung tumor tissue. The rearranged chain carries TRBV20-1 and TRBJ2-5, and TRBD2 may be the D gene, going by 6 matching bases. Read as DNA, the sequence is TGCAGTGCCACGGGAGTTGCCCTTGCGGAGACCCAGAACTTC. Its amino acids are CSATGVALAETQNF.